This T cell receptor beta chain was sequenced during a study of regulatory T cells in long-lasting Graves disease. On the study more broadly: Antithyroid drugs had been taken by newly diagnosed Graves' patients for under 3 months. General study findings and limits: Persistent disease preferred TRBV28, TRBJ1-2 and TRBJ2-5; new disease, TRBV20-1 and TRBJ2-1.

Many counts were recorded for this clonotype. Its antigen is unknown. Germline assignment: CDR1 SGDLS and CDR2 YYNGEE. The CDR3 loop spans 15 amino acids. Between the trimmed V and J ends, which lost 0 bases and 2 bases, there was a span of 10 bases. For TCR beta, libraries came from iRepertoire HTBI primers and Arm-PCR of CDR3 regions. MiXCR, applied by TCRdb to the multiplex PCR reads, yields one record per CDR3 protein. The sample lists 580,000 or so distinct CDR3 sequences; roughly 16% were seen once. Described time point: newly diagnosed GD, antithyroid drugs for less than 3 months. With RNA extracted from PBMCs as input, the TCR library was made. It was American Thyroid Association guidelines that determined Graves' disease diagnosis. This sample was also put to use in a study of T cells in Graves' hyperthyroidism and ophthalmopathy. That work states: The TCR CDR3 was amplified in a first-round RT-PCR using the HTBI primer set.

The material sequenced was peripheral blood mononuclear cells (PBMCs), taken at new diagnosis, from a patient treated with antithyroid drugs. This chain uses TRBV9 with TRBJ2-3; unclear D gene. This sequence was found in a man between 18 and 35 years old with Graves disease. CDR3 protein: CASSVGNVDTDTQYF. The CDR3 DNA reads as TGTGCCAGCAGCGTAGGGAACGTTGACACAGATACGCAGTATTTT.